This T cell receptor beta chain was sequenced in a study of neurological immune-mediated disorders (dated by TCRdb to between 2018 and 2021). About the investigation overall: Among the approximately 34 multiple sclerosis patients, relapsing-remitting MS accounted for around 30 and secondary progressive MS accounted for 3. Peripheral blood TCR-beta repertoires from HTLV-I-associated myelopathy (HAM/TSP) patients, multiple sclerosis patients and healthy controls were compared by UMI-based sequencing. The approximately 100 TCR-beta libraries included longitudinal samples, technical triplicates and paired sorted CD4+ and CD8+ T-cell subsets alongside PBMC samples. The cohort was made up of about 65 subjects, consisting of 14 HAM/TSP patients, roughly 35 multiple sclerosis patients and about 20 healthy controls. Study-wide conclusions, independent of this receptor: The highest TCR clonal expansion was observed in HAM/TSP patients, whereas the lowest was observed in MS patients, even when compared with healthy controls. Expanded clones from different subjects shared no identical CDR3 amino acid sequences, which suggests that TCR-beta repertoires were private in all groups. Phylogenetic analysis grouped repertoires from 18 of 34 MS patients into a cluster of related CDR3 sequences, suggesting a possible repertoire-level signature. The MS cluster was not associated with any clinical or MRI features, and the authors stated that larger cohorts are needed.

cDNA was synthesized by template-switch 5'RACE using a primer with a 10-nucleotide random unique molecular identifier that tagged each TCR transcript. Every sequencing run yielded over 190 million TCR-beta sequences covering 15-18 subjects. The RNeasy kit was used for extraction of total RNA. The KAPA Real-time Library Amplification kit was used to amplify TCR-beta VDJ regions with primers targeting the TCR constant region and the 5'RACE anchor. A first PCR added sample indexes and Illumina adaptors, after which a second PCR increased the library yield. After Ampure bead purification, the TCR product of roughly 650 bp was size-selected on a 2% E-gel SizeSelection system. Before pooling, library quality was assessed on a Bioanalyzer, concentration was determined with Qubit, and library quantification was performed with the Kapa Library Quantification kit. An Illumina HiSeq 2500 was used to sequence the libraries paired-end at 2 x 150 bp. To increase sequence diversity, roughly 24-31% phiX was spiked into each library pool. The study's own analysis went as follows. The UMI-based MiGEC pipeline processed quality-filtered reads and removed over 80% of raw TCR sequences during error correction. IMGT germline references were used for aligning VDJ genes, and each clonotype was defined as a unique CDR3 amino acid sequence together with its V-J genes. Clonal expansion, Shannon diversity and CDR3 relatedness were evaluated with VDJtools (CalcPairwiseDistances, ClusterSamples), while phylogenetic trees were built in CLCbio workbench. Expanded clones were defined as having at least 8 unique UMIs, based on coefficient-of-variation modelling across technical triplicates. The raw public data were reprocessed by TCRdb itself: fastp quality trimming at Q25, MiXCR clonotype calling, in-frame beta chains only. Every CDR3 protein is listed once, alongside the most common genes and DNA of its rows. TCRdb, not the original authors, processed these V and J calls. The sample profile shows about 58,000 distinct CDR3 sequences; about 3.7% of them were found once. The top ten hold approximately 7.1% of the sample.

Libraries from unsorted PBMCs were made from 2 million PBMCs kept in RNAlater at -80 degrees C until RNA extraction. Multiple sclerosis patients were enrolled in a US clinical protocol evaluating disease progression by magnetic resonance imaging. Peripheral blood underwent Ficoll-Hypaque density gradient centrifugation to isolate PBMCs, which were then cryopreserved in liquid nitrogen. This clonotype was recorded at least ten times. No antigen is known for it. Within one base of it there is no much larger clone, and no base qualities were kept. The clonotype originates from a woman aged 60-75 years with multiple sclerosis. Source material: PBMCs.

In nucleotide form, the sequence is TGTGCCTCGACCGGGACAGTTGAAAATGAGCAGTTCTTC. Its protein reads: CASTGTVENEQFF. The V and J segments used are TRBV10-3 and TRBJ2-1; TRBD1 lines up with 7 middle nucleotides. Looking up the germline V gene yields CDR1 ENHRY and CDR2 SYGVKD. The CDR3 has 13 amino acids, counting the end cysteine and phenylalanine. Only the CDR3 part of the read is kept: 39 bases, read in frame from the first base. V and J are trimmed by 11 bases and 7 bases, and the gene matches miss 11 bases of the junction.